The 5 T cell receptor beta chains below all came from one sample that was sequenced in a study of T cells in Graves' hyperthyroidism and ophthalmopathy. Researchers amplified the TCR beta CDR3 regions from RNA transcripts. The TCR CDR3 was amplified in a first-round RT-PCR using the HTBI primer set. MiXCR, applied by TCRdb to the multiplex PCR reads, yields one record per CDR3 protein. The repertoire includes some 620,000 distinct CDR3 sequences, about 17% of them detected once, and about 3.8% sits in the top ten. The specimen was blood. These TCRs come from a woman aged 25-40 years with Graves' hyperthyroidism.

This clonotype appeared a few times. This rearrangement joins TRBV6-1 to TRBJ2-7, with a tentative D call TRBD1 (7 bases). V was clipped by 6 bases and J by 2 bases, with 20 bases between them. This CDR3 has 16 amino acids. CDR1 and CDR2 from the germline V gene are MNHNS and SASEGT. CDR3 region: CASRVTAGQPAYEQYF. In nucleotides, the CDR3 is TGTGCCAGCAGGGTAACGGCGGGACAGCCCGCCTACGAGCAGTACTTC.

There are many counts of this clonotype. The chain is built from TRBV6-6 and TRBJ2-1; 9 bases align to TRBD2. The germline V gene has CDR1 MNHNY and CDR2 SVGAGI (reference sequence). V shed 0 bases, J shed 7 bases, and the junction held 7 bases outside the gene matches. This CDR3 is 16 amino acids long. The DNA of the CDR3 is TGTGCCAGCAGTTACTCCTTAGCGGGAGCTGTGAATGAGCAGTTCTTC. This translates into CASSYSLAGAVNEQFF.

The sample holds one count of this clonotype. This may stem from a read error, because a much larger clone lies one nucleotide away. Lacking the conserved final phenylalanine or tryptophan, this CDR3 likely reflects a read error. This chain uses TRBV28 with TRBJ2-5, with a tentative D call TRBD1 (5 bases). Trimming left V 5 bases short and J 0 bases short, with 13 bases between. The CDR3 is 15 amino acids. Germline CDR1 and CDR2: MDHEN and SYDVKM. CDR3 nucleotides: TGTGCCAGCAGTACCGGACACGGAAACCAAGAGACCCAGTACCTC. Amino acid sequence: CASSTGHGNQETQYL.

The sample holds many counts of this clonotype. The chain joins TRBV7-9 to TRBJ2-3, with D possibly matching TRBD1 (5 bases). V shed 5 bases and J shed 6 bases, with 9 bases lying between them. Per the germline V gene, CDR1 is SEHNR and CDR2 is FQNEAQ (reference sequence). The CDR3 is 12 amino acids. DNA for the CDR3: TGTGCCAGCAGCCCAGGGCGGGATACGCAGTATTTT. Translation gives CASSPGRDTQYF.

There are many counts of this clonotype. This chain's CDR3 is CASSGTGDNSPLHF. CDR3 in DNA: TGTGCCAGCAGTGGGACAGGGGATAATTCACCCCTCCACTTT. V gene TRBV25-1 combines with J gene TRBJ1-6; TRBD1 agrees at 9 bases. Unmatched junction bases numbered 0, after V lost 4 bases and J lost 5 bases. CDR3 length equals 14 residues. Germline V gives CDR1 MGHDK, CDR2 SYGVNS.